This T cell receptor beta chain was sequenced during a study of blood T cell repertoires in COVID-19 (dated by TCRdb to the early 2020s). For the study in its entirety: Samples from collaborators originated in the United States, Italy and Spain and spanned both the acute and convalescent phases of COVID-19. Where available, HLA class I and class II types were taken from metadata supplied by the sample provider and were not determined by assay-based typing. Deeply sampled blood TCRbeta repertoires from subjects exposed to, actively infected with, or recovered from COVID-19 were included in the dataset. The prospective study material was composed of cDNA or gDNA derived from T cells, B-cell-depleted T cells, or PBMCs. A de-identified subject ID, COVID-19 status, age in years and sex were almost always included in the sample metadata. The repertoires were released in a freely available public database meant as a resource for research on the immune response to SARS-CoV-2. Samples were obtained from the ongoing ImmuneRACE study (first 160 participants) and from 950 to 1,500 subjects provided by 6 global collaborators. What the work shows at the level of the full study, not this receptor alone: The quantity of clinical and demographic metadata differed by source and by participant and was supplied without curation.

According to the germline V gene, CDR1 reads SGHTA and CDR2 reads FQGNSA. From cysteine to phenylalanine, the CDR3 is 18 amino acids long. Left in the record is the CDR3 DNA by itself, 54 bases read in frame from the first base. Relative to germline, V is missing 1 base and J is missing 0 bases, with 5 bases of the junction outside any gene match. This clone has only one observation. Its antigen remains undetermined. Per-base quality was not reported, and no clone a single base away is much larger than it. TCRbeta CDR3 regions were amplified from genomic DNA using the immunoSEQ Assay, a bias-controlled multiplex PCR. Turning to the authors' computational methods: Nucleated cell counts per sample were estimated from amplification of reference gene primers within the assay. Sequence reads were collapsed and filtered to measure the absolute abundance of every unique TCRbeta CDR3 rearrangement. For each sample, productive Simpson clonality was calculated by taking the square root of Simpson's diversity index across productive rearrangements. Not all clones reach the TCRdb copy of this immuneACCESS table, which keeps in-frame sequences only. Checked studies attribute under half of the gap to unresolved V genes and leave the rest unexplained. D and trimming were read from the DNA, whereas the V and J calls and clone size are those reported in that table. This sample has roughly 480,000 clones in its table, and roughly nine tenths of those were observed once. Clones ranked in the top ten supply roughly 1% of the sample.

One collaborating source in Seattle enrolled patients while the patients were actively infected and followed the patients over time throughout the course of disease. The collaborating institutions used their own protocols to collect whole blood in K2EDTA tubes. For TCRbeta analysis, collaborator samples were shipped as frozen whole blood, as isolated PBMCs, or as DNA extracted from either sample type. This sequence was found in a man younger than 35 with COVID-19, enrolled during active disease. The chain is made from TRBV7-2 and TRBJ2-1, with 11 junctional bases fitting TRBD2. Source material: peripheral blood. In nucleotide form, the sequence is TGTGCCAGCAGCTTAGTACTAGCGGGAGTGAGCTCCTACAATGAGCAGTTCTTC. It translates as CASSLVLAGVSSYNEQFF.